Sequencing of this T cell receptor (beta chain) was carried out in a study of radiation and T cells in renal cell carcinoma. Time point reported: baseline pretreatment blood. Stated treatment: 15 Gy SBRT to primary tumor, nephrectomy 4 weeks later. This renal cell carcinoma was of the clear cell type. CDR3 length: 17 residues. The V gene's germline CDR1 is MNHEY and CDR2 SMNVEV (reference sequence). The V gene end was trimmed by 4 bases and the J gene end by 4 bases; junction bases not matched to a gene: 11. The table came from immunoSEQ multiplex PCR; TCRdb's copy has only in-frame clones and leaves some out. The profile shows approximately 100,000 clones, around 88% of them singletons.

The chain employs TRBV27 and TRBJ2-7; 12 bases are shared with TRBD1. The receptor comes from a man between 45 and 60 years old with renal cell carcinoma. Sequenced here: blood, sampled from a patient whose treatment included radiotherapy and nephrectomy. The CDR3 nucleotides are TGTGCCAGCAGTTCGGGACAGGGGGCTCAAAAGGCGTACGAGCAGTACTTC. The encoded protein is CASSSGQGAQKAYEQYF.